This T cell receptor (beta chain) was identified in a study of technical replicates of blood from a few donors. Sequencing used immunoSEQ multiplex PCR; TCRdb keeps in-frame clones, though not all of them. This table has around 57,000 clones, roughly 94% appearing once. There are 16 residues in the CDR3. Germline V gene lookup returns CDR1 SGHNT and CDR2 YYREEE (reference sequence). V lost 5 bases and J lost 4, with 19 bases in between. The rearrangement links TRBV5-4 to TRBJ2-1; no definite D call. The source is a human donor in good health. The sequencing sample was made of T cells isolated from PBMCs. The CDR3 loop reads CASRKDPPTPYNEQFF. CDR3 in DNA: TGTGCCAGCAGAAAAGACCCCCCGACACCTTACAATGAGCAGTTCTTC.